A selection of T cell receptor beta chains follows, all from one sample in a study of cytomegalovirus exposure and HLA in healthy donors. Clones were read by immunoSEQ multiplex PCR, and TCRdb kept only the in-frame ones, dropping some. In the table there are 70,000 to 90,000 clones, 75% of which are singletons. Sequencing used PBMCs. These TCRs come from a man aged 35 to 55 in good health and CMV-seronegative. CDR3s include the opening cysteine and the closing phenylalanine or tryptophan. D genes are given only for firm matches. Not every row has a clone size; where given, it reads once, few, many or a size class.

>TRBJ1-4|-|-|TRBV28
CASSRRGSANEKLFF
TGTGCCAGCAGTCGGAGGGGATCCGCTAATGAAAAACTGTTTTTT
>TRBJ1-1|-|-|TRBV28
CASSLFAGGSEAFF
TGTGCCAGCAGTTTGTTTGCTGGCGGATCTGAAGCTTTCTTT
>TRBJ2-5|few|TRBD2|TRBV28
CASSLYPPSGVNQETQYF
TGTGCCAGCAGTTTATACCCGCCTAGCGGGGTAAACCAAGAGACCCAGTACTTC
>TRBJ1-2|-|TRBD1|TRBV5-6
CASSLDQGARNGYTF
TGTGCCAGCAGCTTGGATCAGGGGGCAAGGAATGGCTACACCTTC
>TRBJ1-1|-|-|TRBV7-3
CASSSMEGTEAFF
TGTGCCAGCAGCTCGATGGAGGGCACTGAAGCTTTCTTT
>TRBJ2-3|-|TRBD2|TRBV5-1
CASSPRLGGGGTDTQYF
TGCGCCAGCAGCCCCCGCCTCGGGGGGGGTGGCACAGATACGCAGTATTTT
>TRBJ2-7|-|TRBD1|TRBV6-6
CASSPVIGTGGNEQYF
TGTGCCAGCAGTCCAGTGATCGGGACAGGGGGCAACGAGCAGTACTTC
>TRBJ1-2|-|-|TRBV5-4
CASSLGAGALGNGYTF
TGTGCCAGCAGCCTCGGAGCGGGGGCTTTGGGTAATGGCTACACCTTC
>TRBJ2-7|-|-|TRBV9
CASSPGPSSYEQYF
TGTGCCAGCAGCCCTGGTCCGAGCTCCTACGAGCAGTACTTC
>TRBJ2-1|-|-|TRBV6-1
CASSAGTYNEQFF
TGTGCCAGCAGTGCCGGGACCTACAATGAGCAGTTCTTC